The T cell receptor (beta chain) under discussion was sequenced for a study of cytomegalovirus exposure and HLA in healthy donors. Overall study findings and caveats: Further analysis was carried out later, and it showed several of the most significant clusters appearing linked to common viral pathogens.

Trimming pared 4 bases from V and 0 bases from J, leaving 11 bases between. Looked up from germline, CDR1 is SGHRS and CDR2 is YFSETQ. The CDR3 has 16 amino acids. A word on this clone: Its antigen is still unknown.

Vbeta (60) and Jbeta (13) primers were used in the PCR. Profiling relied on immunoSEQ multiplex PCR, and the TCRdb table lists in-frame clones only, not all of them. The profile shows some 100,000 clones, 65% to 85% of them singletons. This chain connects TRBV5-1 to TRBJ2-6; D perhaps matches TRBD2 (6 bases). The sequencing sample was made of PBMCs. The clonotype originates from an older woman in good health and CMV-seropositive. The CDR3 is CASSHYGGSGANVLTF. Here the CDR3 DNA reads TGCGCCAGCAGCCACTACGGGGGCTCTGGGGCCAACGTCCTGACTTTC.